This T cell receptor (beta chain) appears in the sequencing data of a study of T-cell reconstitution after alpha-beta-depleted transplantation in children (dated by TCRdb to the mid-2010s). For the wider study: Using TCR repertoire profiling, the study quantitatively followed how T-cell immune reconstitution unfolded in children after TCRalphabeta/CD19-depleted allogeneic hematopoietic cell transplantation.

As regards this clonotype: This receptor's antigen is unknown. No qualities accompany the bases; no much larger clone lies one base away.

CDR1 is given as SEHNR and CDR2 as FQNEAQ, both from the germline V gene (reference sequence). Inclusive of the bounding cysteine and phenylalanine, the CDR3 is 14 residues long. Of all the DNA, just the CDR3 is kept, 42 bases in frame from base 1. V was cut back by 5 bases and J by 3 bases, leaving a gap of 13 bases between them. The library was produced with PCR. These reads were obtained on an Illumina HiSeq 2500. TCR libraries were prepared with molecular barcoding, using unique molecular identifiers to normalize TCRbeta repertoire quantification. TCRdb trimmed public reads at Q25 via fastp, called clones via MiXCR and kept in-frame beta chains. When rows share a CDR3 protein, they turn into one entry using the most common DNA and genes. The sample data list roughly 500,000 distinct CDR3 sequences, and approximately 12% of these were observed just once. Of the sample, under 7% is held by the ten largest clones.

This receptor was taken from a human donor who donated a stem cell graft to a child with combined immunodeficiency. Material: PBMCs from the stem cell graft donor, obtained from the stem cell graft. The rearranged chain carries TRBV7-9 and TRBJ1-1; TRBD1 is a possible D gene, resting on 6 matching bases. The bases are TGTGCCAGCAGCCCAACGGGGGGGCACACTGAAGCTTTCTTT. This sequence encodes CASSPTGGHTEAFF.